The sequence of this T cell receptor beta chain was determined in a study of a mutant IDH1 vaccine in newly diagnosed glioma. In the study overall: Patients began vaccination 4-6 weeks after radiotherapy alone, or with temozolomide cycles. Beforehand, treatment had been radiotherapy, temozolomide, or both; the majority received both.

Time point of the sample: week 23, last vaccination. Mutant IDH1 20-mer peptide, at 300 ug, made up each vaccine dose, with topical imiquimod. New WHO grade 3 or 4 astrocytomas that were IDH1-mutant and ATRX-lost occurred in the donors. Repertoires were generated with immunoSEQ multiplex PCR, while TCRdb's copy carries only in-frame clones and drops some. The sample shows 40,000 or so clones, approximately 72% of them seen only once. This CDR3 spans 14 amino acids. CDR1 is SGHVS, CDR2 FQNEAQ, per germline. V lost 3 bases and J 9 bases, leaving 12 bases between the germline ends. A word on this clone: Its cognate antigen is unknown.

V is TRBV7-8 and J is TRBJ1-6; D is perhaps TRBD1 (5 bases). The clonotype was recovered from a middle-aged man with glioma. The sequencing here drew on PBMCs, taken from a glioma patient whose treatment included an IDH1 peptide vaccine. The CDR3 DNA reads TGTGCCAGCAGCTTTCCGGGGCGAAGTTCACCCCTCCACTTT. Amino acid sequence: CASSFPGRSSPLHF.